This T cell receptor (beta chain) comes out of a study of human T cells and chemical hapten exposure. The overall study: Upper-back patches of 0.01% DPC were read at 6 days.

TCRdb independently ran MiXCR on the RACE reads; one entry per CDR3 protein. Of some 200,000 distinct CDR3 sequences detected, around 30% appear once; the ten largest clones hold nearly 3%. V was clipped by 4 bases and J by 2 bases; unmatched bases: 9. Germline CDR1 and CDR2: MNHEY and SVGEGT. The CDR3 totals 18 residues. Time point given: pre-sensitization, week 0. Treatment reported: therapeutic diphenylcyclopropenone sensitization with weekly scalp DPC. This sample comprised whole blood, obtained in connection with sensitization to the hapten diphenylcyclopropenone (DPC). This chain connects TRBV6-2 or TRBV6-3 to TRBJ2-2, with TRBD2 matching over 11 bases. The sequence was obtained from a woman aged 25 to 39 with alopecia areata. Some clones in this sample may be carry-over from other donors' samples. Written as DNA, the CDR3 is TGTGCCAGCAGTTCTCCTCTAGCGGGAGGACCAAACACCGGGGAGCTGTTTTTT. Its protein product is CASSSPLAGGPNTGELFF.